Each of the 27 T cell receptor beta chains below was sequenced from the same sample in a study of blood T cell repertoires in COVID-19. The repertoire was sequenced with immunoSEQ multiplex PCR; TCRdb's copy has only in-frame clones and lacks some. Among more than 100,000 clones listed, more than 75% were seen once. Material for sequencing was peripheral blood. The receptor source for this set is a woman aged 55-70 years with acute or convalescent COVID-19.

The chain links TRBV28 to TRBJ1-2; 7 bases are a match to TRBD1. This CDR3 has 15 amino acids. V lost 5 bases, J lost 2 bases, and 8 bases stayed unmatched. Germline CDR1 is MDHEN and CDR2 is SYDVKM. CDR3 nucleotides: TGTGCCAGCAGTCGCCCCGGGACAGCCAACTATGGCTACACCTTC. This encodes CASSRPGTANYGYTF.

The rearrangement uses TRBV2 and TRBJ2-5; D possibly corresponds to TRBD1 (5 bases). From germline, CDR1 is SNHLY and CDR2 FYNNEI. The CDR3 is 15 residues long. V lost 7 bases and J lost 5, with 20 bases in between. The DNA for the CDR3 is TGTGCCAGCACAGTGAATCCCCAGGGTTGGGAGACCCAGTACTTC. This translates into CASTVNPQGWETQYF.

The chain links TRBV9 to TRBJ1-3; D is unresolved. The V gene lost 2 bases and the J gene lost 1 base, with 7 bases spanning the gap. The CDR3 is made up of 14 amino acids. Germline V gene lookup returns CDR1 SGDLS and CDR2 YYNGEE. CDR3 DNA: TGTGCCAGCAGCGTTCGAGAATCTGGAAACACCATATATTTT. Translated, it gives CASSVRESGNTIYF.

The CDR3 DNA reads as TGTGCCACTTCAGGGGTGGTCACAGATACGCAGTATTTT. Translated, it gives CATSGVVTDTQYF. The chain recombines TRBV24-1 with TRBJ2-3, with a weak D call TRBD1 (6 bases). This CDR3 is built from 13 residues. Germline loops: CDR1 KGHDR, CDR2 SFDVKD. V was shortened by 10 bases and J by 2 bases, with 12 bases between the two germline ends.

The V and J genes are TRBV28 and TRBJ2-7; 7 bases match TRBD1. The CDR3 consists of 14 residues. V was pared by 6 bases and J by 2 bases, with 7 bases of the junction left unmatched. The V gene's germline CDR1 is MDHEN and CDR2 SYDVKM. The CDR3 is CASSPGGRAYEQYF. The CDR3 DNA reads TGTGCCAGCAGCCCAGGGGGTCGAGCCTACGAGCAGTACTTC.

The rearrangement uses TRBV5-6 and TRBJ1-4, with D possibly matching TRBD1 (6 bases). Looked up from germline, CDR1 is SGHDT and CDR2 is YYEEEE. This CDR3 region has 15 residues. Trimming took 0 bases from V and 7 from J, leaving 13 bases between them. This CDR3 reads CASSLGGGQVEKLFF. The CDR3 bases are TGTGCCAGCAGCTTGGGCGGGGGGCAGGTTGAAAAACTGTTTTTT.

This chain connects TRBV28 to TRBJ1-3, with TRBD1 identical over 8 bases. The CDR3 sequence is 16 residues long. J gave up 0 bases and V 5 bases, and 6 bases lay outside the gene matches. Germline V gene data show CDR1 as MDHEN and CDR2 as SYDVKM. CDR3 protein: CASSPQGAPSGNTIYF. CDR3 nucleotides: TGTGCCAGCAGTCCTCAGGGGGCGCCCTCTGGAAACACCATATATTTT.

The chain links TRBV7-9 to TRBJ2-3; a weak D match, TRBD2 (5 bases). Germline CDR1 and CDR2: SEHNR and FQNEAQ (reference sequence). With 2 bases removed from V and 1 base from J, the gap between germline ends came to 13 bases. This CDR3 has 16 residues. The DNA for the CDR3 is TGTGCCAGCAGCTTACGGGGAGCCCGGGGCACAGATACGCAGTATTTT. This gives the protein CASSLRGARGTDTQYF.

V and J are TRBV10-2 and TRBJ1-1; tentative D call: TRBD1 (6 bases). The CDR3 is made up of 13 amino acids. Between the trimmed V and J ends, which lost 2 bases and 7 bases, there was a span of 11 bases. Germline CDR1 is WSHSY and CDR2 is SAAADI. The CDR3: CASSEGGYDEAFF. The CDR3 DNA reads as TGCGCCAGCAGTGAGGGGGGCTATGATGAAGCTTTCTTT.

The gene calls are TRBV30 and TRBJ1-1, with D hard to call. The CDR3 has 11 residues. V gave up 2 bases and J gave up 8 bases, with 9 bases separating them. CDR1 and CDR2 (germline): GTSNPN, SVGIG (reference sequence). The CDR3 nucleotides read TGTGCCTGGAGTCCCCAGGTGGAAGCTTTCTTT. Amino acid sequence: CAWSPQVEAFF.

CDR3 protein: CASSSLPAGTIYF. The DNA for the CDR3 is TGCGCCAGCAGCTCCCTACCGGCAGGGACCATATATTTT. The chain has TRBV5-1 and TRBJ1-3; TRBD1 is a possible D gene (5 bases). This CDR3 contains 13 residues. Germline V gene data show CDR1 as SGHRS and CDR2 as YFSETQ. V was cut by 3 bases and J by 10 bases, with 14 bases left in between.

The gene calls are TRBV11-2 and TRBJ1-1; D is unclear. This CDR3 comprises 14 residues. Germline CDR1 reads SGHAT; CDR2 reads FQNNGV. V was shortened by 3 bases and J by 6 bases, with 14 bases between the two germline ends. The CDR3 loop is CASSFARGVPEAFF. The CDR3 coding sequence is TGTGCCAGCAGCTTCGCCCGAGGTGTGCCTGAAGCTTTCTTT.

The V call is TRBV6-5, the J call TRBJ2-1, with D perhaps TRBD2 (6 bases). Deletions cut 8 bases from V and 4 bases from J, with 15 bases between. Germline V CDR1 and CDR2: MNHEY, SVGAGI. The CDR3 totals 14 residues. This chain's CDR3 is CASGRLRSYNEQFF. In nucleotides, the CDR3 is TGTGCCAGCGGGAGGTTGCGCTCTTACAATGAGCAGTTCTTC.

This clone was counted a single time. The chain is built from TRBV5-4 and TRBJ1-2; the match to TRBD1 covers 9 bases. With 1 base clipped from V and 4 bases from J, the junction kept 11 bases outside the gene matches. This CDR3 region has 17 residues. Germline loops: CDR1 SGHNT, CDR2 YYREEE (reference sequence). The CDR3 sequence: CASSLRGQGLSPYGYTF. CDR3 in DNA: TGTGCCAGCAGCTTGCGGGGACAGGGCCTGTCGCCCTATGGCTACACCTTC.

J is TRBJ2-4 and V is TRBV6-6, with 10 nucleotides matching TRBD2. The J segment lost 3 bases and the V segment lost 6 bases, leaving 5 bases of the junction unmatched. The CDR3 is 15 residues long. CDR1 and CDR2 (germline): MNHNY, SVGAGI (reference sequence). CDR3 sequence (DNA): TGTGCCAGCAGGGATCTAGCGGGAGTCAAAAACATTCAGTACTTC. This encodes CASRDLAGVKNIQYF.

This rearrangement joins TRBV11-2 to TRBJ2-1; D is possibly TRBD2 (5 bases). Germline V gene lookup returns CDR1 SGHAT and CDR2 FQNNGV. This CDR3 has 15 residues. V was shortened by 5 bases and J by 7 bases, with 18 bases between the two germline ends. For the CDR3, the DNA is TGTGCCAGCAGCCCCCGCGAGGGAACCGGGAATGAGCAGTTCTTC. It translates to CASSPREGTGNEQFF.

The gene calls are TRBV6-1 and TRBJ2-1, with 10 bases aligning to TRBD2. This CDR3 is built from 17 residues. From germline, CDR1 is MNHNS and CDR2 SASEGT. The V gene end was trimmed by 1 base and the J gene end by 8 bases; junction bases not matched to a gene: 11. The CDR3 DNA reads TGTGCCAGCAGTGAAGAGCTAGCGGGAGCCCCGCGGGATGAGCAGTTCTTC. Protein sequence: CASSEELAGAPRDEQFF.

The chain carries TRBV15 and TRBJ1-6; no definite D call. The CDR3 runs 13 residues. V lost 8 bases, J lost 7 bases, and 12 bases lay in between. CDR1 is LNHNV and CDR2 is YYDKDF in the germline V gene (reference sequence). The CDR3 here is CATASYTNSPLHF. In nucleotides, the CDR3 is TGTGCCACCGCCTCTTACACAAATTCACCCCTCCACTTT.

This rearrangement joins TRBV7-9 to TRBJ2-1, with 13 bases fitting TRBD2. V was pared by 4 bases and J by 3 bases, with 3 bases of the junction left unmatched. The germline V gene encodes CDR1 SEHNR and CDR2 FQNEAQ (reference sequence). This CDR3 contains 16 residues. The CDR3 DNA reads as TGTGCCAGCAGCTCCAGACTAGCGGGAGGCTACAATGAGCAGTTCTTC. Translating gives CASSSRLAGGYNEQFF.

V gene TRBV3-1 (or the pseudogene TRBV3-2) combines with J gene TRBJ1-1; 11 bases are a match to TRBD1. The CDR3 has 15 amino acids. Trimming removed 1 base from V and 6 bases from J; junction bases left unmatched: 4. The germline V gene has CDR1 LGHDT and CDR2 YNNKEL (reference sequence). CDR3 amino acids: CASSQGTGGLSEAFF. The CDR3, as DNA: TGTGCCAGCAGCCAAGGGACAGGGGGCCTCTCTGAAGCTTTCTTT.

CDR3 sequence: CAWLLNTDTQYF. DNA for the CDR3: TGTGCCTGGCTACTAAACACAGATACGCAGTATTTT. This chain links TRBV30 with TRBJ2-3, with D hard to call. Trimming cost V 5 bases and J 2 bases, with 8 bases left between them. CDR3 length: 12 amino acids. Germline CDR1 reads GTSNPN; CDR2 reads SVGIG (reference sequence).

The chain joins TRBV6-1 to TRBJ1-1, with a possible D match to TRBD1 (6 bases). Germline V gene data show CDR1 as MNHNS and CDR2 as SASEGT. This CDR3 is 15 amino acids long. Trimming cost V 1 base and J 1 base, with 10 bases left between them. CDR3 nucleotide sequence: TGTGCCAGCAGTGAAGGTAGGGGGGGGAACACTGAAGCTTTCTTT. It codes for CASSEGRGGNTEAFF.

Regarding this clone: A read error may account for a junction end that differs from germline. At the DNA level, this CDR3 is encoded by other sequences in the same sample as well. The rearrangement links TRBV19 to TRBJ2-7, with 11 nucleotides matching TRBD2. The CDR3 extends over 16 amino acids. CDR1 and CDR2 (germline): LNHDA, SQIVND (reference sequence). The CDR3 protein is CASSPRTSGRRYEQYF. The CDR3 DNA reads as TGTGCCAGTAGTCCGAGAACTAGCGGGAGAAGGTACGAGCAATACTTC.

This sequence joins TRBV27 and TRBJ1-6; 7 positions match TRBD1. The germline gives CDR1 MNHEY, CDR2 SMNVEV (reference sequence). The CDR3 spans 14 residues. V shed 6 bases, J shed 7 bases, and the junction held 6 bases outside the gene matches. CDR3 residues: CASRPQGLNSPLHF. The CDR3 bases are TGTGCCAGCAGACCACAGGGGTTGAATTCACCCCTCCACTTT.

The V call is TRBV6-6, the J call TRBJ1-4; 10 nucleotides line up with TRBD1. This CDR3 contains 16 residues. CDR1 is MNHNY and CDR2 is SVGAGI in the germline V gene (reference sequence). V dropped 5 bases and J dropped 8; count of bases not matched to a gene: 11. DNA for the CDR3: TGTGCCAGCAGTCCCGCGAGGGACAGGGGTAGGGAAAAACTGTTTTTT. This gives the protein CASSPARDRGREKLFF.

This clone was observed a handful of times. The V and J genes are TRBV15 and TRBJ2-1, with a weak D call TRBD1 (5 bases). Trimming pared 0 bases from V and 5 bases from J, leaving 8 bases between. Germline CDR1 reads LNHNV; CDR2 reads YYDKDF (reference sequence). CDR3 length: 14 amino acids. In nucleotides, the CDR3 is TGTGCCACCAGCAGAGAAGGGGTCCACAATGAGCAGTTCTTC. It translates to CATSREGVHNEQFF.

V usage is TRBV5-1 and J usage is TRBJ1-2; D gene unclear. The CDR3 is 13 residues long. V shed 0 bases and J shed 5 bases, with 8 bases lying between them. From germline, CDR1 is SGHRS and CDR2 YFSETQ. CDR3 residues: CASSLGAAYGYTF. In nucleotides, the CDR3 is TGCGCCAGCAGCTTGGGGGCTGCGTATGGCTACACCTTC.